The source of this T cell receptor (beta chain) is a study of regulatory T cells in long-lasting Graves disease (dated by TCRdb to the early 2020s). Context from the whole study: Patients with newly diagnosed Graves' disease had been on antithyroid drugs for under 3 months. A total of 33 samples underwent TCR sequencing, from roughly 13 patients with persistent Graves' disease and roughly 20 patients with newly diagnosed Graves' disease. Patients with persistent Graves' disease were compared with patients with newly diagnosed Graves' disease using TCR sequencing and RNA sequencing of peripheral blood. The study took place in China and was registered as a clinical trial. The research as a whole found: Compared with newly diagnosed patients, persistent Graves' disease patients had lower TCR Shannon entropy and fewer highly expanded clones, which suggests clonal expansion. TRBV28, TRBJ1-2 and TRBJ2-5 were preferentially used in persistent disease, while TRBV20-1 and TRBJ2-1 were favored in newly diagnosed disease. Peripheral blood alone was examined, since thyroid tissue, which constituted the primary lesion, could not be accessed. More public clonotypes were shared among persistent patients (2,741) than among newly diagnosed patients (roughly 1,000). The small sample size was acknowledged by the authors as a limitation that may reduce accuracy. Only the TCR beta chain was sequenced and analyzed.

As concerns this clonotype: What this receptor recognizes is not known. It has no much larger one-base neighbor in the sample; base qualities were not kept.

V is cut by 5 bases and J by 4 bases, and the space between the germline ends is 12 bases. The CDR3 spans 13 residues, from the cysteine through the phenylalanine. Only the CDR3 portion is preserved as DNA: 39 bases, with reading frame beginning at the first base. CDR1 and CDR2, looked up from the germline V gene (reference sequence), are PRHDT and FYEKMQ. The time point label, as the study defines it: newly diagnosed GD, antithyroid drugs for less than 3 months. For both TCR sequencing and RNA sequencing, RNA was extracted from PBMCs in TRIzol. Graves' disease was diagnosed according to American Thyroid Association guidelines. Patients for the study were recruited at an endocrinology department in Xi'an, China. From each patient, approximately 9.9 milliliters of peripheral blood was collected into an EDTA anticoagulant tube. Ficoll Paque Plus density gradient separation was used to isolate PBMCs, and no additional T cell sorting was done. An Agilent 2100 Bioanalyzer and agarose gel were used to assess RNA quality, and a NanoDrop 2000 was used to measure RNA concentration.

Receptors were amplified or captured by multiplex PCR. TCRdb shows the sequencer as Illumina HiSeq 4000. TCR beta libraries were built with iRepertoire HTBI primers and Arm-PCR amplification of CDR3 regions. Gel purification was performed on PCR products prior to sequencing. The authors' pipeline ran thus. Gene usage analysis of CDR3 amino acid clonotypes used the approximately 62 TRBV and 12 to 15 TRBJ segments found across samples. COPE and FqMerger were used to merge the filtered high-quality paired reads into contigs. BLAST was used to align contigs to the IMGT TRBV, TRBD and TRBJ reference genes, and CDR3 was defined following IMGT. Highly expanded clones were defined as clonotypes with a frequency above 0.1%. Shannon entropy was used to measure repertoire diversity, and the Gini coefficient was used to measure V-J evenness. Public clonotypes were defined as clonotypes shared by more than one individual. TCRdb handled the public reads itself, with Q25 trimming in fastp and clone calling in MiXCR, and kept productive beta chains. Rows are unified per CDR3 protein, each entry keeping the most common DNA and genes. Clone size and V and J calls follow TCRdb, not the original study. This sample holds about 320,000 distinct CDR3 sequences; 18% were observed only once. About 36% of the sample is in the top ten clones.

This TCR was recovered from a female donor with Graves disease. The receptor chain draws on TRBV13 and TRBJ2-7; the D gene is not confidently resolved. Source: peripheral blood mononuclear cells (PBMCs), taken at new diagnosis, from a patient treated with antithyroid drugs. In nucleotide form, the sequence is TGTGCCAGCAGCAGAAATTCAAGGTACGAGCAGTACTTC. Translated, it reads CASSRNSRYEQYF.